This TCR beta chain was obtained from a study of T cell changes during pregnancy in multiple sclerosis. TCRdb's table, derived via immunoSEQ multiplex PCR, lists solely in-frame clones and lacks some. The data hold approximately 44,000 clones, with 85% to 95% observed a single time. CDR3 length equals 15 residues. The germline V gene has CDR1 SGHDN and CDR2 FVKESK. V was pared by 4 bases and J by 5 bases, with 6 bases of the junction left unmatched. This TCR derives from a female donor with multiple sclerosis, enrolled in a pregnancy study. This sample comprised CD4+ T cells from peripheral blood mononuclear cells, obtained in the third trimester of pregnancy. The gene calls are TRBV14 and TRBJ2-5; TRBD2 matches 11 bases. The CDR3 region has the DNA TGTGCCAGCAGCCGAACTAGCGGGAGAGTCGAGACCCAGTACTTC. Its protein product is CASSRTSGRVETQYF.